The 9 T cell receptor beta chains below all came from one sample that was sequenced in a study of early T cells in non-severe SARS-CoV-2 infection. Each CDR3 protein gets one entry after TCRdb re-called the 5' RACE reads with MiXCR. Of tens of thousands of distinct CDR3 sequences in the sample, approximately 14% were seen once. The sequencing here drew on whole blood, taken at baseline. The receptors here all came from an adult who was a healthcare worker with PCR-confirmed SARS-CoV-2 infection or an uninfected control (not recorded which).

The chain joins TRBV28 to TRBJ2-1, with 7 bases identical to TRBD1. Germline V gene sequence: CDR1 MDHEN, CDR2 SYDVKM. V lost 4 bases, J lost 8 bases, and 11 bases stayed unmatched. The CDR3 has 15 residues. CDR3 sequence: CASSSDRDPLDEQFF. Here the CDR3 DNA reads TGTGCCAGCAGTTCCGACAGGGACCCCCTCGATGAGCAGTTCTTC.

In this sample, this clonotype turned up many times. V usage is TRBV29-1 and J usage is TRBJ2-5; 7 bases are a match to TRBD2. Germline CDR1 SQVTM, CDR2 ANQGSEA. V shed 7 bases, J shed 5 bases, and the junction held 7 bases outside the gene matches. CDR3 length: 12 residues. CDR3 region: CSAAGGEETQYF. CDR3 in DNA: TGCAGCGCCGCTGGGGGGGAGGAGACCCAGTACTTC.

This clonotype was observed at least ten times. The chain links TRBV28 to TRBJ2-3; a possible D gene is TRBD2 (6 bases). With 3 bases removed from V and 3 bases from J, the gap between germline ends came to 10 bases. Germline V CDR1 and CDR2: MDHEN, SYDVKM. The CDR3 extends over 14 amino acids. CDR3 amino acids: CASSFVAGTDTQYF. The DNA for the CDR3 is TGTGCCAGCAGTTTTGTTGCGGGGACAGATACGCAGTATTTT.

V gene TRBV20-1 combines with J gene TRBJ2-7; D is perhaps TRBD1 (5 bases). This CDR3 is built from 13 residues. Trimming cost V 5 bases and J 3 bases, with 14 bases left between them. Germline CDR1 is DFQATT and CDR2 is SNEGSKA (reference sequence). CDR3 in DNA: TGCAGTGCTCCCGCAAGGGGTATCTACGAGCAGTACTTC. This sequence encodes CSAPARGIYEQYF.

This chain connects TRBV5-6 to TRBJ2-7; D ambiguous. Trimming left V 1 base short and J 5 bases short, with 10 bases between. Germline CDR1 reads SGHDT; CDR2 reads YYEEEE. The CDR3 sequence is 13 residues long. The CDR3 DNA is TGTGCCAGCAGCTTGACTGTGTCCCACGAGCAGTACTTC. Protein product: CASSLTVSHEQYF.

The chain joins TRBV28 to TRBJ1-1; unclear D gene. The V gene lost 3 bases and the J gene lost 1 base, with 9 bases spanning the gap. Germline CDR1 MDHEN, CDR2 SYDVKM. CDR3 length: 14 residues. CDR3 sequence reads: CASSFLTENTEAFF. In nucleotides, the CDR3 is TGTGCCAGCAGTTTCCTTACTGAGAACACTGAAGCTTTCTTT.

Ten or more counts support this clonotype. J is TRBJ2-3 and V is TRBV20-1; 8 bases map to TRBD2. The CDR3 totals 15 residues. The germline CDR1 and CDR2 sequences are DFQATT and SNEGSKA (reference sequence). Trimming took 6 bases from V and 3 from J; bases not matched to a gene: 11. The CDR3 DNA sequence: TGCAGTGCCCCACCCAGCGGGAGTTGGACAGATACGCAGTATTTT. This translates into CSAPPSGSWTDTQYF.

This chain links TRBV18 with TRBJ1-5; TRBD1 might be the D (5 bases). Trimming left V 4 bases short and J 6 bases short, with 10 bases between. CDR3 length: 13 amino acids. Germline CDR1 is KGHSH and CDR2 is LQKENI. The CDR3 region has the DNA TGTGCCAGCTCACAGGACAATTTTCAGCCCCAGCATTTT. Amino acid sequence: CASSQDNFQPQHF.

This clonotype was seen ten or more times. The chain employs TRBV9 and TRBJ2-1; 9 positions match TRBD2. The junction had 13 bases not matched to a gene; V was cut back by 4 bases and J by 8 bases. The CDR3 contains 16 residues. From germline, CDR1 is SGDLS and CDR2 YYNGEE. Here the CDR3 reads CASSPGRLAGQYEQFF. The CDR3 region has the DNA TGTGCCAGCAGCCCAGGGCGGCTAGCGGGACAGTATGAGCAGTTCTTC.